These 19 T cell receptor beta chains share one sample of origin, sequenced in a study of metastatic and nonmetastatic thyroid tumors. TCRdb re-clonotyped the PCR reads through MiXCR. The sample yields 30,000 to 35,000 clones, over 14% seen once. Prior to thyroid surgery, none of the patients had received any treatment. Sequencing was performed on blood. These receptors originate from a male donor with papillary thyroid cancer or a benign thyroid nodule (not recorded which). Some clones in this sample may be carry-over from other donors' samples.

At least ten counts were recorded for this clone. The rearrangement links TRBV4-3 to TRBJ1-1; D remains unclear. Trimming pared 1 base from V and 3 bases from J, leaving 12 bases between. The CDR3 length is 15 residues. Looked up from germline, CDR1 is LGHNA and CDR2 is YSLEER. CDR3 sequence reads: CASSQGSVLDTEAFF. The CDR3 region has the DNA TGCGCCAGCAGCCAAGGTTCAGTACTAGACACTGAAGCTTTCTTT.

This clone was seen ten or more times. The rearrangement joins TRBV18 to TRBJ1-4; 9 bases map to TRBD1. The CDR3 sequence is 17 residues long. Germline values: CDR1 KGHSH, CDR2 LQKENI. V was pared by 5 bases and J by 12 bases, with 19 bases of the junction left unmatched. The CDR3 sequence is CASSANRDRASGGELFF. The CDR3 bases are TGTGCCAGCTCAGCGAACCGGGACAGGGCCTCGGGGGGAGAACTGTTTTTT.

This clone was recorded many times. This chain joins TRBV30 and TRBJ1-6, with D unclear. Trimming took 3 bases from V and 10 from J, leaving 13 bases between them. The CDR3 runs to 13 residues. Germline V gene data show CDR1 as GTSNPN and CDR2 as SVGIG (reference sequence). The CDR3 DNA reads as TGTGCCTGGAGGCCAGCACGAGCGTCACCCCTCCACTTT. Amino acid sequence: CAWRPARASPLHF.

This clone appeared many times. The genes are TRBV5-1 and TRBJ1-1; D call uncertain. The CDR3 loop spans 14 amino acids. Looked up from germline, CDR1 is SGHRS and CDR2 is YFSETQ. Deletions cut 0 bases from V and 2 bases from J, with 8 bases between. In nucleotides, the CDR3 is TGCGCCAGCAGCTTGGAGACAACCAACACTGAAGCTTTCTTT. It is translated as CASSLETTNTEAFF.

There are many counts of this clone. The genes are TRBV7-9 and TRBJ1-4, with D unclear. Between the trimmed V and J ends, which lost 1 base and 2 bases, there was a span of 5 bases. The germline V gene encodes CDR1 SEHNR and CDR2 FQNEAQ (reference sequence). The CDR3 has 14 residues. As DNA, the CDR3 is TGTGCCAGCAGCTTAGTAGGGACTAATGAAAAACTGTTTTTT. Amino acids: CASSLVGTNEKLFF. The full variable domain, with the rest looked up from reference TRBV7-9 and TRBJ1-4, is DTGVSQNPRHKITKRGQNVTFRCDPISEHNRLYWYRQTLGQGPEFLTYFQNEAQLEKSRLLSDRFSAERPKGSFSTLEIQRTEQGDSAMYLCASSLVGTNEKLFFGSGTQLSVL.

This clone occurred many times. The sample has other DNA sequences that encode this CDR3 too. The rearrangement joins TRBV30 to TRBJ2-1; 13 bases are shared with TRBD2. The germline CDR1 and CDR2 sequences are GTSNPN and SVGIG (reference sequence). The length of the CDR3 is 18 residues. The V and J ends lost 1 base and 0 bases, in that order; junction bases with no gene match: 6. The CDR3, as DNA: TGTGCCTGGAGTGGACTAGCGGGAGGCCGTAGCTCCTACAATGAGCAGTTCTTC. Amino acids: CAWSGLAGGRSSYNEQFF.

This clone was observed at least ten times. This rearrangement joins TRBV5-1 to TRBJ1-5; 8 nucleotides line up with TRBD1. The germline V gene encodes CDR1 SGHRS and CDR2 YFSETQ. After removal of 0 bases from V and 7 bases from J, the junction contained 9 bases not matched to a gene. The CDR3 is made up of 16 amino acids. The CDR3 loop is CASSLAPTGDGQPQHF. In DNA form, the CDR3 reads TGCGCCAGCAGCTTGGCCCCGACAGGGGATGGGCAGCCCCAGCATTTT. Full variable domain (remainder filled in from reference TRBV5-1 and TRBJ1-5): KAGVTQTPRYLIKTRGQQVTLSCSPISGHRSVSWYQQTPGQGLQFLFEYFSETQRNKGNFPGRFSGRQFSNSRSEMNVSTLELGDSALYLCASSLAPTGDGQPQHFGDGTRLSIL.

By sample share, this clone is medium-sized (0.01 to 0.1%). The chain combines TRBV6-1 with TRBJ2-3, with TRBD2 matching 8 bases. V lost 6 bases to trimming and J lost 4 bases; unmatched junction nucleotides: 6. Germline V gene sequence: CDR1 MNHNS, CDR2 SASEGT. The CDR3 is made up of 14 amino acids. This chain's CDR3 is CASRYGRAADTQYF. The DNA of the CDR3 is TGTGCCAGCAGGTACGGGAGGGCCGCAGATACGCAGTATTTT.

This clone came up many times. This chain links TRBV30 with TRBJ2-2; D remains ambiguous. V dropped 4 bases and J dropped 2 bases, with 8 bases sitting between them. Germline-derived CDR1 and CDR2 are GTSNPN and SVGIG (reference sequence). The CDR3 has 13 amino acids. The DNA for the CDR3 is TGTGCCTGGATGAGAAAAAACACCGGGGAGCTGTTTTTT. Protein sequence: CAWMRKNTGELFF.

The chain combines TRBV28 with TRBJ1-2; D uncertain. CDR3 length: 15 amino acids. The V and J ends lost 4 bases and 4 bases respectively, with 16 bases between them. Germline V gene data show CDR1 as MDHEN and CDR2 as SYDVKM. This CDR3 reads CASSWASDDPYGYTF. The CDR3 DNA reads TGTGCCAGCAGTTGGGCCAGTGACGACCCCTATGGCTACACCTTC.

This clone has at least ten counts. Possible read error: a much larger clone is one base away. The same CDR3 can be traced to other DNA sequences in this sample. The chain has TRBV12-3 or TRBV12-4 and TRBJ1-3; a possible D gene is TRBD1 (5 bases). Trimming pared 5 bases from V and 9 bases from J, leaving 11 bases between. CDR3 length: 12 amino acids. The CDR3 region is CASSLEGVTIYF. DNA for the CDR3: TGTGCCAGCAGTCTGGAAGGGGTCACCATATATTTT.

A remark on this clone: One end of the junction fails to match germline, which may point to a read error. The genes are TRBV6-9 and TRBJ2-5; weak D call: TRBD2 (7 bases). CDR1 and CDR2 from the germline V gene are MNHGY and SVAAGI. The CDR3 totals 13 residues. The CDR3 DNA reads TGTGCCAGGAGTTTAAGGGGGAGGGAGACCCAGGACTTC. The encoded protein is CARSLRGRETQDF.

The chain uses TRBV20-1 and TRBJ2-7, with D unresolved. The CDR3 contains 13 residues. Germline CDR1 reads DFQATT; CDR2 reads SNEGSKA (reference sequence). The germline V and J ends were trimmed by 5 bases and 3 bases, with 14 bases remaining between them. This chain's CDR3 is CSAGVPSVYEQYF. CDR3 DNA: TGCAGTGCTGGAGTGCCATCGGTCTACGAGCAGTACTTC.

This clone was recorded at least ten times. This sequence may be a read error, since a much larger clone differs from it by one base. Other nucleotide sequences from this sample produce the same CDR3. The chain joins TRBV6-2 or TRBV6-3 to TRBJ1-2, with no clear D. Looked up from germline, CDR1 is MNHEY and CDR2 is SVGEGT. The CDR3 totals 14 residues. The ends were cut back, 2 bases at V and 6 bases at J, with 13 bases in the middle. CDR3 in amino acids: CASSYIPGNHGYTF. As DNA, the CDR3 is TGTGCCAGCAGTTACATTCCGGGCAACCATGGCTACACCTTC.

In its sample, this clone was seen a few times. A much larger clone is a single base away; this may be a read error. The V and J genes are TRBV27 and TRBJ1-5; weak D call: TRBD1 (6 bases). There are 14 residues in the CDR3. CDR1 and CDR2 (germline): MNHEY, SMNVEV (reference sequence). The CDR3 is CASSFRGSGQSHHF. The CDR3 nucleotides are TGTGCCAGCAGTTTTAGGGGGTCAGGGCAGTCCCATCATTTT.

By its share, this clone is medium-sized. V gene TRBV6-1 combines with J gene TRBJ2-7; 11 bases agree with TRBD2. From germline, CDR1 is MNHNS and CDR2 SASEGT. The CDR3 consists of 16 residues. V shed 5 bases, J shed 2 bases, and the junction held 8 bases outside the gene matches. In nucleotides, the CDR3 is TGTGCCAGCAGTAGGATGGGGACTAGCGGAACCTACGAGCAGTACTTC. Amino acid sequence: CASSRMGTSGTYEQYF.

Judged by abundance, this clone is medium-sized. V is TRBV6-1 and J is TRBJ2-3; 13 nucleotides line up with TRBD2. In germline, CDR1 is MNHNS, CDR2 SASEGT. Losses at the gene ends were 5 bases for V and 3 bases for J; bases not matched to a gene: 5. This CDR3 spans 16 amino acids. The CDR3 protein is CASSLPTSGRTDTQYF. CDR3 nucleotide sequence: TGTGCCAGCAGTCTACCGACTAGCGGGAGGACAGATACGCAGTATTTT.

This clone was observed many times. This chain uses TRBV20-1 with TRBJ1-2, with 7 bases matching TRBD1. Germline V lookup: CDR1 DFQATT, CDR2 SNEGSKA (reference sequence). Losses at the gene ends were 5 bases for V and 0 bases for J; bases not matched to a gene: 3. This CDR3 spans 13 amino acids. This chain's CDR3 is CSAVTGSNYGYTF. CDR3 bases: TGCAGTGCTGTGACAGGGTCTAACTATGGCTACACCTTC.

Ten or more counts support this clone. The genes are TRBV2 and TRBJ2-5; 12 bases fit TRBD2. The length of the CDR3 is 15 residues. V shed 7 bases, J shed 6 bases, and the junction held 9 bases outside the gene matches. CDR1 and CDR2 (germline): SNHLY, FYNNEI. The CDR3: CASTHGTSGPKTQYF. CDR3 nucleotides: TGTGCCAGCACCCACGGGACTAGCGGGCCGAAGACCCAGTACTTC.